This T cell receptor beta chain was sequenced in a study of cytomegalovirus exposure and HLA in healthy donors. A word on this clone: Its antigen is not identified.

The PCR contained 60 Vbeta and 13 Jbeta primers. TCRdb keeps only in-frame clones here, not all; method: immunoSEQ multiplex PCR. Altogether some 160,000 clones are present, roughly 77% being singletons, with the ten largest covering approximately 2.1%. Findings and limits, study-wide: There were some V segments, including TRBV6-2 and TRBV6-3, excluded as indistinguishable.

CDR3 length: 16 amino acids. Germline-derived CDR1 and CDR2 are SGHTA and FQGNSA. V was pared by 4 bases and J by 4 bases, with 17 bases between. The sequence was obtained from a man aged 50 to 60 in good health and CMV-seropositive. The sequenced sample consisted of PBMCs. The V and J genes are TRBV7-2 and TRBJ1-5; weak D call: TRBD1 (6 bases). The CDR3: CASSSPEQGLNQPQHF. The CDR3 nucleotides read TGTGCCAGCAGCTCCCCTGAACAGGGCCTTAATCAGCCCCAGCATTTT.